This TCR beta chain derives from a study of cytomegalovirus exposure and HLA in healthy donors. The PCR ran on 60 Vbeta and 13 Jbeta primers. Measured with immunoSEQ multiplex PCR; TCRdb has only the in-frame clones, and not every one. The sample consists of around 250,000 clones, over 70% of them appearing once. V was pared by 3 bases and J by 4 bases, with 6 bases of the junction left unmatched. Germline CDR1 reads KGHSH; CDR2 reads LQKENI. The CDR3 is made up of 15 amino acids. The clonotype was recovered from an older woman in good health and CMV-seropositive. The specimen sequenced was PBMCs. The J gene is TRBJ1-2, the V gene TRBV18; 9 bases align to TRBD1. The DNA of the CDR3 is TGTGCCAGCTCACCTCCGGGACAGGGCAGCTATGGCTACACCTTC. It codes for CASSPPGQGSYGYTF.